Listed here are 4 T cell receptor beta chains from one sample, sequenced in a study of shared clonotypes between healthy human individuals. Profiling relied on immunoSEQ multiplex PCR, and the TCRdb table lists in-frame clones only, not all of them. The table has over a million clones, approximately 80% seen once. The material sequenced was memory CD4+ T cells from PBMCs. Specified subset: CD45RA-negative fraction. The receptor set was obtained from a man aged 18 to 35 in good health. Some clones in this sample may be carry-over from other donors' samples.

The gene calls are TRBV30 and TRBJ2-5, with D unresolved. Germline values: CDR1 GTSNPN, CDR2 SVGIG (reference sequence). This CDR3 is 11 amino acids long. Trimming removed 2 bases at V and 5 bases at J, with 6 bases between. This chain's CDR3 is CAWSQTETQYF. CDR3 bases: TGTGCCTGGAGTCAAACGGAGACCCAGTACTTC.

The rearrangement links TRBV28 to TRBJ1-5; TRBD1 matches 7 bases. Germline trimming cut 6 bases from V and 10 bases from J; bases unmatched to any gene: 12. The CDR3 loop spans 14 amino acids. Germline lookup yields CDR1 MDHEN and CDR2 SYDVKM. CDR3 nucleotide sequence: TGTGCCAGCAGGTCACAGGGGCCAACAAGTCCCCAGCATTTT. This gives the protein CASRSQGPTSPQHF.

V gene TRBV5-1 combines with J gene TRBJ1-1; a possible D gene is TRBD1 (5 bases). The CDR3 is made up of 14 amino acids. V was clipped by 1 base and J by 5 bases, with 12 bases between them. Germline V gene sequence: CDR1 SGHRS, CDR2 YFSETQ. CDR3 sequence reads: CASSLLAGGTEAFF. The CDR3, as DNA: TGCGCCAGCAGCTTGCTGGCGGGGGGAACTGAAGCTTTCTTT. The full variable domain, completed using reference TRBV5-1 and TRBJ1-1, is KAGVTQTPRYLIKTRGQQVTLSCSPISGHRSVSWYQQTPGQGLQFLFEYFSETQRNKGNFPGRFSGRQFSNSRSEMNVSTLELGDSALYLCASSLLAGGTEAFFGQGTRLTVV.

This clone occurred a few times. The J gene is TRBJ1-6, the V gene TRBV6-1; TRBD1 might be the D (5 bases). The CDR3 has 14 amino acids. V lost 4 bases and J 10 bases, leaving 14 bases between the germline ends. In germline, CDR1 is MNHNS, CDR2 SASEGT. The CDR3 sequence is CASSAGAGRSPLHF. The CDR3 DNA is TGTGCCAGCAGTGCTGGGGCAGGGAGATCACCCCTCCACTTT.